The rows below give T cell receptor beta chains drawn from one sample of a study of blood T cell repertoires in COVID-19. Sequenced by immunoSEQ multiplex PCR; TCRdb stores in-frame clones only, minus some. The table shows around 280,000 clones, with around 87% occurring only once. What was sequenced was PBMCs or T cells enriched from blood (not recorded which). Receptors originate from a young woman with acute COVID-19. Each CDR3 is given with its conserved first and last residue. The order of the fields is V gene, D gene, CDR3 protein. A D gene is named only where the DNA matches it firmly.

>TRBV25-1|TRBD2
CASRGTSGSYEQYF
>TRBV7-2|TRBD1
CASSPRDRGLNTEAFF
>TRBV7-3|-
CASSLPSTGELFF
>TRBV4-1|-
CASSQGRASSGNTIYF
>TRBV5-6|-
CASSLYNSPLHF
>TRBV10-3|-
CASEGGSTDTQYF
>TRBV4-3|TRBD2
CASSHGSGLYNEQFF
>TRBV7-3|-
CASSSSTGNYNEQFF
>TRBV10-2|-
CASSEPWGQNTEAFF
>TRBV7-2|TRBD2
CASSGSGRVDNEQFF
>TRBV14|-
CASRRLGADEQYF
>TRBV25-1|-
CASSESGIGGNQPQHF
>TRBV7-2|TRBD2
CASSSGLAGGVSPYNEQFF
>TRBV24-1|TRBD1
CATSDTTGSATNEKLFF
>TRBV27|-
CASSPQQGDGNQPQHF
>TRBV25-1|TRBD2
CASSERAGRGETQYF
>TRBV6-5|TRBD1
CASSTGGLDQPQHF
>TRBV27|-
CASSLSMSSYNTEAFF
>TRBV25-1|TRBD1
CASSGDRGRSYTF
>TRBV5-5|TRBD2
CASSLETSSGSRFF
>TRBV18|-
CASSNRATGSEKLFF
>TRBV5-6|-
CASSPWAGSGQPQHF
>TRBV6-5|TRBD2
CASSYGLAGGNEQFF
>TRBV30|TRBD2
CAWTSSGLAGVGYDRKHTDTQYF
>TRBV7-9|TRBD2
CASGYLLAGGFTNQETQYF
>TRBV19|TRBD2
CASSGRALSSYNEQFF
>TRBV7-9|-
CASTLRVSSGYNEQFF
>TRBV21-1|-
CASSSETLAGGRSYNEQFF
>TRBV6-5|TRBD2
CASRRSGVNEQFF
>TRBV9|TRBD1
CASSVGTGRETQYF
>TRBV28|-
CASKPQGDYYEQYF
>TRBV27|-
CASSYSTGELFF
>TRBV2|-
CASSVKRVSYNEQFF
>TRBV27|TRBD2
CASSFKAGGLAGGPSTGELFF
>TRBV7-8|-
CASSPRAEYGGNSNQPQHF
>TRBV29-1|TRBD2
CSVIGGSYSNEQFF
>TRBV11-2|-
CASSHWLTRDTEAFF
>TRBV27|-
CASSYNRVNEQFF
>TRBV5-5|-
CASSFYPGTGYGEQFF
>TRBV11-2|TRBD2
CASSPLAGGYEQYF
>TRBV19|TRBD2
CASSIRTSGSLEQYF
>TRBV6-4|-
CASSDSTRTKIDEQFF
>TRBV4-1|TRBD2
CASSLGLALGSYNEQFF
>TRBV3-1/TRBV3-2|-
CASREQGVETQYF
>TRBV30|TRBD1
CAWSVGTAEAFF
>TRBV7-3|TRBD1
CASSLGYRGDGYTF
>TRBV3-1/TRBV3-2|-
CASSQGSPSIQYF
>TRBV19|-
CASSIGPFRGDTEQFF
>TRBV6-2/TRBV6-3|TRBD2
CASSMTSGATDTQYF
>TRBV6-5|-
CASSYGRGVQPQHF
>TRBV5-1|-
CASSPGTTNTGELFF
>TRBV21-1|-
CAGYGQGASGYTF
>TRBV7-9|-
CASSFRRAQASSGNTIYF
>TRBV16|-
CASKQGAGEKLFF
>TRBV7-9|TRBD1
CASSVGTAKYEQYF
>TRBV5-4|TRBD1
CASSGTGFEAFF
>TRBV19|-
CASSIKFVDRRKETQYF